Listed below are T cell receptor beta chains from one sample, sequenced in a study of patients and donors after allogeneic stem cell transplantation. MiXCR, run by TCRdb on the RT-PCR reads, gives a single entry per CDR3 protein. The top ten hold 7.2% of the sample, which has fewer than 500,000 distinct CDR3 sequences, roughly 17% seen once. The sample taken for sequencing was blood, either unsorted or a sorted T cell fraction (not recorded which). All receptors derive from a human donor who was either an allogeneic HSCT recipient or a stem cell or donor lymphocyte infusion donor (not recorded which). It is not recorded whose cells these are; they may come from a transplant donor. Both conserved end residues are part of each CDR3. A D gene is named only where the DNA matches it firmly. Part of the rows lack a size; the others show once, few, many or a class for expanded clones.

few,NA,TRBV5-1,TRBJ1-3,TGCGCCAGCAGCGATCCGGGACGGAGCTCTGGAAACACCATATATTTT,CASSDPGRSSGNTIYF
NA,NA,TRBV12-3/TRBV12-4,TRBJ2-3,TGTGCCAGCAGTTTATTGTCCAGCGGAGGCACAGATACGCAGTATTTT,CASSLLSSGGTDTQYF
NA,TRBD1,TRBV6-5,TRBJ1-5,TGTGCCAGCAGTTACCCGGGACAGGGGCAGGTGCGCAATCAGCCCCAGCATTTT,CASSYPGQGQVRNQPQHF
few,NA,TRBV6-1,TRBJ1-4,TGTGCCAGCAGCCAAGGGAAGGTCGGTGAAAAACTGTTTTTT,CASSQGKVGEKLFF
NA,NA,TRBV11-2,TRBJ2-5,TGTGCCAGCAGCTTAGTACCCAGGGACCAAGAGACCCAGTACTTC,CASSLVPRDQETQYF
few,TRBD2,TRBV2,TRBJ2-5,TGTGCCAGCAGTGAAAGGGGAGGGTTACCGCACGGGGAGACCCAGTACTTC,CASSERGGLPHGETQYF
many,NA,TRBV29-1,TRBJ2-7,TGCAGCGTTGAAGGCAGTCTCACGAACGAGCAGTACTTC,CSVEGSLTNEQYF
NA,NA,TRBV6-2/TRBV6-3,TRBJ2-5,TGTGCCAGCAGCCAGGCGGGACTCGTCCAAGAGACCCAGTACTTC,CASSQAGLVQETQYF
few,NA,TRBV5-1,TRBJ2-5,TGCGCCAGCAGCCTCCCCGTGGGTGGAGAGACCCAGTACTTC,CASSLPVGGETQYF
NA,NA,TRBV5-4,TRBJ2-5,TGTGCCAGCAGCTTTAGGGGATGGGAGACCCAGTACTTC,CASSFRGWETQYF
few,TRBD1,TRBV7-9,TRBJ2-7,TGTGCCAGCAGCGCTGGGACCAGGGGGGAGCAGTACTTC,CASSAGTRGEQYF
NA,NA,TRBV6-1,TRBJ1-1,TGTGCCAGCAGTGGACCGGGGCATTCGAGGGCGAACACTGAAGCTTTCTTT,CASSGPGHSRANTEAFF
many,TRBD2,TRBV12-3/TRBV12-4,TRBJ2-7,TGTGCCAGCACCCTTGGGGCTAGCGGCGAGCAGTACTTC,CASTLGASGEQYF
NA,NA,TRBV12-3/TRBV12-4,TRBJ1-2,TGTGCCAGCAGTTTCGGACAGTCCGGACTCTATGGCTACACCTTC,CASSFGQSGLYGYTF
NA,TRBD1,TRBV6-2/TRBV6-3,TRBJ1-1,TGTGCCAGCAGTTACCGGACGGACAGGGGGGGCCTTGAAGCTTTCTTT,CASSYRTDRGGLEAFF
few,NA,TRBV10-3,TRBJ1-2,TGTGCCATCAGTGAGTCAGTTGGTGGGATCTATGGCTACACCTTC,CAISESVGGIYGYTF
NA,TRBD2,TRBV6-5,TRBJ2-7,TGTGCCAGCAGTTACCGGAGCGGGAGGAGCGAGCAGTACTTC,CASSYRSGRSEQYF
few,NA,TRBV6-5,TRBJ1-2,TGTGCCAGCAGTTACTCGGTGAGGAACTATGGCTACACCTTC,CASSYSVRNYGYTF
few,TRBD1,TRBV4-2,TRBJ2-1,TGTGCCAGCAGCCAACCCGGACAGGGCCCCTCCAATGAGCAGTTCTTC,CASSQPGQGPSNEQFF
few,TRBD1,TRBV27,TRBJ2-7,TGTGCCAGCAGTTCGTGGACAGGGAGGTACGAGCAGTACTTC,CASSSWTGRYEQYF
NA,NA,TRBV20-1,TRBJ2-5,TGCAGTGCTAGAGTTGCTCACTCCCAAGAGACCCAGTACTTC,CSARVAHSQETQYF
few,NA,TRBV27,TRBJ1-5,TGTGCCAGCAGACCCCACAGAGGGAATCAGCCCCAGCATTTT,CASRPHRGNQPQHF
NA,TRBD2,TRBV5-6,TRBJ2-7,TGTGCCAGCAGCTTGTTGGTAGCGGGGGGGGTTAGGACCTACGAGCAGTACTTC,CASSLLVAGGVRTYEQYF
few,NA,TRBV7-9,TRBJ1-5,TGTGCCAGCAGCCAAGGGTGGCAGCCCCAGCATTTT,CASSQGWQPQHF
few,TRBD2,TRBV5-1,TRBJ2-5,TGCGCCAGCAGCTTTAGCGGGCGGGCGGAGGAGACCCAGTACTTC,CASSFSGRAEETQYF
NA,TRBD1,TRBV28,TRBJ1-3,TGTGCCAGCAGAGGAACAGGGGGCGCTCCCATAATCTCCTCTGGAAACACCATATATTTT,CASRGTGGAPIISSGNTIYF